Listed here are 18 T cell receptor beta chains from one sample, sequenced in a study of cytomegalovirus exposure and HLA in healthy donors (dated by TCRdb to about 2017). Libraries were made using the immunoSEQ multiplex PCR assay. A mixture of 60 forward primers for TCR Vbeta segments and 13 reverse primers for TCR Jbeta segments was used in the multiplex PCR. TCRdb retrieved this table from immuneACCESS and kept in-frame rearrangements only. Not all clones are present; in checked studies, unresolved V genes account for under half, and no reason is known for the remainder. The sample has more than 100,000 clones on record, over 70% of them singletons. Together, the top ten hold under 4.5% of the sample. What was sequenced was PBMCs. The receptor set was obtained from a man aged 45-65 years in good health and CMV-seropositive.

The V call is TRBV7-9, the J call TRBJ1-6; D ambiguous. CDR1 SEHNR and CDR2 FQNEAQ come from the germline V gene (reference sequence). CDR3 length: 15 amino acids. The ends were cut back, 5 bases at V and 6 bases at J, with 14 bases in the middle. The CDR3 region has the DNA TGTGCCAGCAGCCCCCTGATGCGACTTAATTCACCCCTCCACTTT. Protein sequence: CASSPLMRLNSPLHF.

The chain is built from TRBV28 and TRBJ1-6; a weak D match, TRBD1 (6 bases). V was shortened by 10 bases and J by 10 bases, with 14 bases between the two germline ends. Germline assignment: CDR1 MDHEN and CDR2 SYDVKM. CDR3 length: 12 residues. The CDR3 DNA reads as TGTGCCACCGGGGGGACAACCTCACCCCTCCACTTT. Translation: CATGGTTSPLHF.

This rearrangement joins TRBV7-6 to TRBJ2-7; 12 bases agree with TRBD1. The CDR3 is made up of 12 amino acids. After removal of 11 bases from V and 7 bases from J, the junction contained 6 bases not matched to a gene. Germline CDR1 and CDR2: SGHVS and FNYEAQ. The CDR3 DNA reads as TGTGCCTGGGGACAGGGGGCTGGGGAGCAGTACTTC. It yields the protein CAWGQGAGEQYF.

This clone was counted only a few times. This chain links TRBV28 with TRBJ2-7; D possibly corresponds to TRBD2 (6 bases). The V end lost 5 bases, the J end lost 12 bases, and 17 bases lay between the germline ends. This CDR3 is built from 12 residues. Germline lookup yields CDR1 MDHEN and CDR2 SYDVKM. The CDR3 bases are TGTGCCAGCAGTCCGGGACTGACCATGTGGTACTTC. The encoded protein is CASSPGLTMWYF.

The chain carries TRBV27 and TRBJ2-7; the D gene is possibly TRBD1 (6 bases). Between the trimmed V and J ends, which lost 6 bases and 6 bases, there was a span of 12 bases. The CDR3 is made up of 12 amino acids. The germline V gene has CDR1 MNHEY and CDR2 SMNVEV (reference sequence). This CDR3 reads CASSLQGGEQYF. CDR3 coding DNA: TGTGCCAGCAGCTTACAGGGTGGCGAGCAGTACTTC.

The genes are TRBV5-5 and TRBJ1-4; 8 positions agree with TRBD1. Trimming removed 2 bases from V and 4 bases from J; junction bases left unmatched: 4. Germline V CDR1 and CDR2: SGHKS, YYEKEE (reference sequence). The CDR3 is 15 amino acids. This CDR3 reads CASSLTGQVNEKLFF. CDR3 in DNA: TGTGCCAGCAGCTTAACGGGACAGGTTAATGAAAAACTGTTTTTT. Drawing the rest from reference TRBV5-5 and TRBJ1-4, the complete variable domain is DAGVTQSPTHLIKTRGQQVTLRCSPISGHKSVSWYQQVLGQGPQFIFQYYEKEERGRGNFPDRFSARQFPNYSSELNVNALLLGDSALYLCASSLTGQVNEKLFFGSGTQLSVL.

CDR3 sequence: CASIWTGSYEQYF. The CDR3 DNA is TGTGCCAGCATTTGGACAGGGTCCTACGAGCAGTACTTC. The rearrangement links TRBV6-1 to TRBJ2-7, with TRBD1 identical over 8 bases. This CDR3 spans 13 amino acids. CDR1 and CDR2 (germline): MNHNS, SASEGT. V dropped 7 bases and J dropped 1; count of bases not matched to a gene: 3.

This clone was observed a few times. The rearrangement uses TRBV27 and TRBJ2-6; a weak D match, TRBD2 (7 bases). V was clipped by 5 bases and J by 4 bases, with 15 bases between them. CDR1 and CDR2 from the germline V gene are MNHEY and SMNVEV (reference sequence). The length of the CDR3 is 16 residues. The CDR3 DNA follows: TGTGCCAGCAGTCTTACCGGGGGGCGAGGGGCCAACGTCCTGACTTTC. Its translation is CASSLTGGRGANVLTF.

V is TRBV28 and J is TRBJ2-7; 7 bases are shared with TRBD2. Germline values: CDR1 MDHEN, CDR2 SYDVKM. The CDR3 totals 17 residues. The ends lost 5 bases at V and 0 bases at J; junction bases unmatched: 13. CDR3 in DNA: TGTGCCAGCAGTGGGGTGGGAGGGGCCGCTATCTCCTACGAGCAGTACTTC. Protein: CASSGVGGAAISYEQYF.

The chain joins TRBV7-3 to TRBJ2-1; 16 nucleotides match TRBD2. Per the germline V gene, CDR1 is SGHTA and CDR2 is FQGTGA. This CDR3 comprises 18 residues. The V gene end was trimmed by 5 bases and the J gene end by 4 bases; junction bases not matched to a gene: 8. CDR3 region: CASSRRPGLAGGYNEQFF. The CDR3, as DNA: TGTGCCAGCAGCCGTCGACCGGGACTAGCGGGAGGGTACAATGAGCAGTTCTTC.

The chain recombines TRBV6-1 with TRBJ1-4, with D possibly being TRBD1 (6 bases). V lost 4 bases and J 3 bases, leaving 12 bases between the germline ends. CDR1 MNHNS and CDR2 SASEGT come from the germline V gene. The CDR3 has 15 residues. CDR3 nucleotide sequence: TGTGCCAGCAGTGCCTACAGGGATGCTAATGAAAAACTGTTTTTT. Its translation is CASSAYRDANEKLFF.

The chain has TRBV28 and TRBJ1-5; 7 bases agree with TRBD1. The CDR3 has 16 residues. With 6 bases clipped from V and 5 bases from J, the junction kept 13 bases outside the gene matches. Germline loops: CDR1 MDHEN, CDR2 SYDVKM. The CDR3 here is CASRPIRWDRDQPQHF. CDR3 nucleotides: TGTGCCAGCAGACCTATCCGGTGGGACAGAGATCAGCCCCAGCATTTT. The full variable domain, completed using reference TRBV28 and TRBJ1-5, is DVKVTQSSRYLVKRTGEKVFLECVQDMDHENMFWYRQDPGLGLRLIYFSYDVKMKEKGDIPEGYSVSREKKERFSLILESASTNQTSMYLCASRPIRWDRDQPQHFGDGTRLSIL.

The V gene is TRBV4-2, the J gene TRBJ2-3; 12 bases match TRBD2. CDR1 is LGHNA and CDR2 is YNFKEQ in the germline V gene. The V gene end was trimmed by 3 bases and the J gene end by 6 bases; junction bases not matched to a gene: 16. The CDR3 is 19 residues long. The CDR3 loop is CASSQWSPGLAGGLDTQYF. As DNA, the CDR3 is TGTGCCAGCAGCCAGTGGAGCCCCGGGCTAGCGGGAGGGTTGGATACGCAGTATTTT.

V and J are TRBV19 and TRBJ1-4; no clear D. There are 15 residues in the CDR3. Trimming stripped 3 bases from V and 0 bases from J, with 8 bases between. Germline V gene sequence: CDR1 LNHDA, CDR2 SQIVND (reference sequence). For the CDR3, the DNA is TGTGCCAGTAGTATGAGCGGGGCAACTAATGAAAAACTGTTTTTT. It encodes CASSMSGATNEKLFF.

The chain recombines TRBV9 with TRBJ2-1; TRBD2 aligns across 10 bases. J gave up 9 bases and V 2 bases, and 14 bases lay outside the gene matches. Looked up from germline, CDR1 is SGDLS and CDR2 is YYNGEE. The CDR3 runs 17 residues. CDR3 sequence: CASSVRTSGMGGGEQFF. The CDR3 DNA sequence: TGTGCCAGCAGCGTTCGGACTAGCGGAATGGGGGGTGGTGAGCAGTTCTTC.

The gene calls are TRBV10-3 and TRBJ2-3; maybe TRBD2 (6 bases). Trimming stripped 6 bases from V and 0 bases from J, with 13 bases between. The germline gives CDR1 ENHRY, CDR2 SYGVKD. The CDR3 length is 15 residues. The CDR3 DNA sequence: TGTGCCATCAGAGAGAGGCGGGGAAGCACAGATACGCAGTATTTT. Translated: CAIRERRGSTDTQYF.

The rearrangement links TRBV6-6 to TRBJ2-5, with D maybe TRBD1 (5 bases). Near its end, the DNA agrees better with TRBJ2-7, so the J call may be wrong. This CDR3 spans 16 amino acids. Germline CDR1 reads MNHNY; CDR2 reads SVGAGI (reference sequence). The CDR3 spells CASSYSVGHGPYEQYF. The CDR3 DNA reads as TGTGCCAGCAGTTACTCTGTAGGACACGGACCCTACGAGCAGTACTTC.

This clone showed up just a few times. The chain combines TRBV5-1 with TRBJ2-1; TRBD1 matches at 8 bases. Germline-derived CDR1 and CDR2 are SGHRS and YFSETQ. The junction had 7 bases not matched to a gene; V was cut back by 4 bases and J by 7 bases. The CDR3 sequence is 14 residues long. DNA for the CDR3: TGCGCCAGCAGCCCGGGACAGGTTAGAAATGAGCAGTTCTTC. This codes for CASSPGQVRNEQFF.